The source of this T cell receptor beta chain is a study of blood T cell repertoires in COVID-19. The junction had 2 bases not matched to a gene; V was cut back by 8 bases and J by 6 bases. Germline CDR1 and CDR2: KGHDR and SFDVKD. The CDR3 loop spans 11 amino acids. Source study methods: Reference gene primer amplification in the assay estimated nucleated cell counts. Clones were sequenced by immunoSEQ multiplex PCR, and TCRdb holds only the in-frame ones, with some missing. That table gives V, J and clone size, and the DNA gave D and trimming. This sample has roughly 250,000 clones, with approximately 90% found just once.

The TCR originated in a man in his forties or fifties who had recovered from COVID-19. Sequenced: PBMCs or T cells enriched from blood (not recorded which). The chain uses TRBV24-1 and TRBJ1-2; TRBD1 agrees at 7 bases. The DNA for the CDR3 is TGTGCCACCAAGGGGGCCGATGGCTACACCTTC. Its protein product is CATKGADGYTF.